This T cell receptor beta chain was observed in a study of CD8 T cells in ankylosing spondylitis. With molecular barcodes, quantitative 5'-RACE was used to make the TCR beta libraries. Each CDR3 protein is one row after TCRdb ran MiXCR on the 5' RACE reads. The data contain 150,000 to 200,000 distinct CDR3 sequences, approximately 10% of them singletons. CDR1 SGHVS and CDR2 FQNEAQ come from the germline V gene. The CDR3 totals 13 residues. Trimming pared 5 bases from V and 1 base from J, leaving 8 bases between. Study-wide findings and caveats: Several highly homologous variants made up a TCR beta motif, and this motif appeared characteristic of ankylosing spondylitis blood.

As to this clonotype: The antigen is undetermined. Being one base from a much bigger clone, this may be a read error.

The gene calls are TRBV7-8 and TRBJ2-5; possibly TRBD1 for D (6 bases). This TCR came from a male donor with ankylosing spondylitis or in good health (not recorded which). The sequenced sample was blood, either unsorted or a sorted T cell fraction (not recorded which). For the CDR3, the DNA is TGTGCCAGCAGCCCGGACAGCCAAGAGACCCAGTACTTC. It is translated as CASSPDSQETQYF. The complete variable domain, with remaining parts taken from reference TRBV7-8 and TRBJ2-5, reads GAGVSQSPRYKVAKRGQDVALRCDPISGHVSLFWYQQALGQGPEFLTYFQNEAQLDKSGLPSDRFFAERPEGSVSTLKIQRTQQEDSAVYLCASSPDSQETQYFGPGTRLLVL.